Included here is one TCR beta chain sequence, with context. This clone has more than one count but fewer than ten. The specificity of this receptor is unknown. Per-nucleotide qualities are absent, and no much larger clonotype sits a single base away. This sample was taken from a study of beta chain features in type 1 diabetes (dated by TCRdb to 2017 to 2018). At the level of the whole study: Mean age, gender distribution, total cell number and subset yield were not different between patients and healthy donors. The study compared TCRB repertoires of sorted circulating CD4+ T cell subsets between recently diagnosed type 1 diabetes patients and matched healthy donors. Across all samples, 90 million to 130 million sorted cells were examined, and cell number per subset correlated strongly with RNA yield. Regulatory and stem cell-like memory subsets were obtained from only 8 patients and roughly 8 healthy donors, while naive and central memory subsets were obtained from all 30 or so donors. What the work shows at the level of the full study, not this receptor alone: Because cDNA was sequenced instead of genomic DNA, highly expressing activated cells could be over-represented, though the groups showed no difference in activation or CD3 levels. Because the HLA sub-analyses included only small numbers of individuals, any influence of HLA type on TCRB rearrangement was left unresolved. Patients with type 1 diabetes made fewer insertions and deleted more nucleotides at VDJ recombination sites, implying thymic rearrangement abnormalities. Naive, central memory and regulatory TCRB repertoires appeared more similar among patients than among healthy donors. PCR may preferentially amplify shorter templates, but because patient and control samples were amplified and corrected together, any resulting skew would affect both groups equally. A moderate but significant shortening of TCRB CDR3 length was observed in type 1 diabetes patients in all four CD4+ subsets.

The cysteine opens and the phenylalanine closes a CDR3 of 17 amino acids. The CDR3 DNA has 51 bases and is translated from base 1. The V and J ends are trimmed by 2 bases and 0 bases, leaving 17 bases between them. CDR1 PRHDT and CDR2 FYEKMQ were looked up in the germline V gene (reference sequence). From each donor, a single peripheral blood sample of 100 to 150 mL on average was drawn into heparinised tubes. A BD FACSAria II was used to sort naive, central memory, regulatory and stem cell-like memory CD4+ T cells with a panel that included CD45RO, CCR7, CD25, CD127, CD95 and CD27. All sorted populations exceeded 95% purity. PBMCs were isolated right away by Lymphoprep density gradient centrifugation and were stained directly, without culture. So that batch effects would be minimized, each experiment stained and sorted samples in pairs, pairing one healthy donor with one patient. The entire isolated RNA was reverse transcribed using the High Capacity cDNA Reverse Transcription Kit, and thus expressed TCRB transcripts were sequenced. Deep immunoSEQ sequencing was applied to naive, central memory and regulatory T cell samples, giving an average of around 3.8 million total reads per sample. Sorted cells were lysed in RLT buffer and RNA was extracted with DNase-treated RNeasy Micro or Mini kits, depending on cell number. Each cell subset was processed separately to prevent cross-contamination, with patient and healthy donor samples processed together. Using the immunoSEQ multiplex PCR, TCRB sequences were amplified from cDNA into 87-bp fragments spanning the CDR3 region. The amplicons were sequenced using the Illumina HiSeq platform. Per the original workflow: PCR bias was computationally corrected using synthetic template baselines, reads within Hamming distance 2 were collapsed, and singletons that could not be merged were discarded. Reads were aligned against IMGT to assign V, D and J genes, CDR3 length and insertions or deletions at six rearrangement sites. Within each subset, clonotype counts were normalized to sorted cell number, and only after that were true diversity and Gini coefficients computed with the tcR R package. Repertoire sharing was quantified using the overlap coefficient calculated on TCRB nucleotide sequences. As a proxy for the pre-selection repertoire, out-of-frame TCRB sequences from naive cells were analyzed. TCRdb stores this immuneACCESS table with in-frame sequences only. Part of the clones is absent; in the studies checked, under half of the shortfall reflects unresolved V genes, and no reason is known for the rest. For V, J and clone size, that table is used; D and trimming come from the DNA. The sample table contains about half a million clones; only one count was recorded for 25% to 35% of them. Clones ranked in the top ten supply 0.06% to 0.07% of the sample.

Recombination linked TRBV13 to TRBJ2-7, with the D gene not clear enough to name. The source material was naive CD4+ T cells from blood. The cell subset or site label, read with the paper, signifies: true naive CD4+ T cells. This TCR came from a man younger than 35 in good health. This receptor has the CDR3 CASSLSPLGSPSYEQYF. The sequenced DNA: TGTGCCAGCAGCTTATCCCCCCTGGGGTCTCCCTCCTACGAGCAGTACTTC.